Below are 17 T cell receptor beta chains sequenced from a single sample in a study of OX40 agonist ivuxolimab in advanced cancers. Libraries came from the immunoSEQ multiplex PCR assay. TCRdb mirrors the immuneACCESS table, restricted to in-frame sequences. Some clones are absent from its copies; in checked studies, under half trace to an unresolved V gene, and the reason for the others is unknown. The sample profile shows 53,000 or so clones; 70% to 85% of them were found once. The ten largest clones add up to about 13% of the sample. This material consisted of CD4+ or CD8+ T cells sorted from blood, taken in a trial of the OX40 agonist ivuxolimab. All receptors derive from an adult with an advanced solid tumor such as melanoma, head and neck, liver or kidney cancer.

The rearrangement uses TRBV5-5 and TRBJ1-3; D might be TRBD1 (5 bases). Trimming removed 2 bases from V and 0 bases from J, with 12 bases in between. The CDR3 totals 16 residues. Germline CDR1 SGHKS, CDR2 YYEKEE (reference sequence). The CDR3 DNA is TGTGCCAGCAGCTTTGGGGACCTTTACTCTGGAAACACCATATATTTT. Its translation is CASSFGDLYSGNTIYF.

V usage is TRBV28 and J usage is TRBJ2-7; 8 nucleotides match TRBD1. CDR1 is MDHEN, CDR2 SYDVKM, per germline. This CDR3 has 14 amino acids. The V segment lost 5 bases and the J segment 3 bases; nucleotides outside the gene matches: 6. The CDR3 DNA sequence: TGTGCCAGCAGTCCCTCAGGACAGGGCTACGAGCAGTACTTC. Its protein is CASSPSGQGYEQYF. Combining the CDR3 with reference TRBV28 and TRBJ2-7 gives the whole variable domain DVKVTQSSRYLVKRTGEKVFLECVQDMDHENMFWYRQDPGLGLRLIYFSYDVKMKEKGDIPEGYSVSREKKERFSLILESASTNQTSMYLCASSPSGQGYEQYFGPGTRLTVT.

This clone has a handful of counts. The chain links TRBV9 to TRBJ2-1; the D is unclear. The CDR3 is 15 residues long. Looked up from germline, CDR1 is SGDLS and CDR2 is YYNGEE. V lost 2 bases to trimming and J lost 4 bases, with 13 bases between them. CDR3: CASSVGPALYNEQFF. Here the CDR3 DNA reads TGTGCCAGCAGCGTCGGTCCAGCGCTTTACAATGAGCAGTTCTTC.

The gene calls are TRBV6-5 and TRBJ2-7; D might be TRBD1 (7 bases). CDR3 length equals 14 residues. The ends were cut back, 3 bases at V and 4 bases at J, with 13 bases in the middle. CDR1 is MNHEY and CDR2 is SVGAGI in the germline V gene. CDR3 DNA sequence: TGTGCCAGCAGTTATAAGACAGGGACTTACGAGCAGTACTTC. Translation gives CASSYKTGTYEQYF.

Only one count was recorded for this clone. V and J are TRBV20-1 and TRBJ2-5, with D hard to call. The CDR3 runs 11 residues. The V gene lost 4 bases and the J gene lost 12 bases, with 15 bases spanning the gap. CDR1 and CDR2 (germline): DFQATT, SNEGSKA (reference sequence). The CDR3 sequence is CSATLRLVEYF. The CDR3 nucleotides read TGCAGTGCTACCCTGAGGCTAGTGGAGTACTTC.

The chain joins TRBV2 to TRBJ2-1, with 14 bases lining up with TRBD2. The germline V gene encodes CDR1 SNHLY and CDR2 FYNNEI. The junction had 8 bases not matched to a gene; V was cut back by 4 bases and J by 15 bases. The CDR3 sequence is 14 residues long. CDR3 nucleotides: TGTGCCAGCAGTGGGACTAGCGGGAGGATCCGCCCGTTCTTC. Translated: CASSGTSGRIRPFF.

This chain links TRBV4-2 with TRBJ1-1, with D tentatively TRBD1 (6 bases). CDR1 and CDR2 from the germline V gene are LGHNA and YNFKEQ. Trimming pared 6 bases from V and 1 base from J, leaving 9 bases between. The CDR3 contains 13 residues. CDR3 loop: CASRTQGNTEAFF. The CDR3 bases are TGTGCCAGCAGAACACAGGGGAACACTGAAGCTTTCTTT.

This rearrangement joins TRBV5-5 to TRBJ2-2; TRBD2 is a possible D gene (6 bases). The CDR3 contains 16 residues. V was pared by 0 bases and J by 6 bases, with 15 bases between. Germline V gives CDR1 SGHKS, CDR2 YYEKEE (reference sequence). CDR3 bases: TGTGCCAGCAGCTTGGGTGAGGGAGGTTCACCCGGGGAGCTGTTTTTT. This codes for CASSLGEGGSPGELFF.

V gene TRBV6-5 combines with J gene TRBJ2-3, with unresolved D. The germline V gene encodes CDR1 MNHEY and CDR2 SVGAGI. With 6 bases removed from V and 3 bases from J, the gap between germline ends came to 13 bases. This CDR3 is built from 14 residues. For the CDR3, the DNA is TGTGCCAGCAGCCGTGGGCAGGTGACAGATACGCAGTATTTT. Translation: CASSRGQVTDTQYF.

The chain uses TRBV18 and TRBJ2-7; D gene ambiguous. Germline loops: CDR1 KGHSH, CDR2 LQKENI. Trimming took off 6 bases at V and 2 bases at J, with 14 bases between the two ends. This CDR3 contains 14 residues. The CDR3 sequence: CASSQSSGTYEQYF. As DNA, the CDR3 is TGTGCCAGCTCCCAGTCCTCAGGAACCTACGAGCAGTACTTC.

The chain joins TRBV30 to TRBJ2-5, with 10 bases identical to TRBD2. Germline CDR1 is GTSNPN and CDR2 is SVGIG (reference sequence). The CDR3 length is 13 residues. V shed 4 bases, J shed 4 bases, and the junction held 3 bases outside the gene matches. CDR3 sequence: CAWTSGRGETQYF. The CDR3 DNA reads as TGTGCCTGGACTAGCGGGAGAGGAGAGACCCAGTACTTC.

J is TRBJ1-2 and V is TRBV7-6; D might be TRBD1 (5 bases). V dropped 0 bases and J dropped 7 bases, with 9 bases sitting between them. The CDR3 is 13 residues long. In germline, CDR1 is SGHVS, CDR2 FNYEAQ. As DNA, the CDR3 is TGTGCCAGCAGCTTAGCGCTCAGGGTTGGCTACACCTTC. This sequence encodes CASSLALRVGYTF. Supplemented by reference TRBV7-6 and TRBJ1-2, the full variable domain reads GAGVSQSPRYKVTKRGQDVALRCDPISGHVSLYWYRQALGQGPEFLTYFNYEAQQDKSGLPNDRFSAERPEGSISTLTIQRTEQRDSAMYRCASSLALRVGYTFGSGTRLTVV.

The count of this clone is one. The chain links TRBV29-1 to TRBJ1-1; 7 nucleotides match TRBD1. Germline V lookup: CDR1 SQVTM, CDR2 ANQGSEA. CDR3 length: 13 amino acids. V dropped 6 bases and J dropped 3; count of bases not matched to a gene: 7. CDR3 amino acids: CSVAGGYDTEAFF. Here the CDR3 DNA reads TGCAGCGTCGCAGGGGGATATGACACTGAAGCTTTCTTT.

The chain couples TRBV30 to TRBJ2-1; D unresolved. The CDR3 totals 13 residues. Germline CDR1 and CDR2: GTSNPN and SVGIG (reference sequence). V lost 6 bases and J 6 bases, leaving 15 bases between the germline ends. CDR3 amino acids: CACLPLPPNEQFF. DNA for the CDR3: TGTGCCTGCCTCCCGCTCCCCCCCAATGAGCAGTTCTTC.

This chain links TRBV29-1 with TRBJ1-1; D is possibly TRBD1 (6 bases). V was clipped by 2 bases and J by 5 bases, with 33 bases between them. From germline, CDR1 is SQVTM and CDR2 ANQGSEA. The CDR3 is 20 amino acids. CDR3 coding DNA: TGCAGCGTTGAAAAAGGTAACGGGGGGGGCCGCGGCCGGGGAAGGACTGAAGCTTTCTTT. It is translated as CSVEKGNGGGRGRGRTEAFF. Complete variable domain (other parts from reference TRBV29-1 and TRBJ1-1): SAVISQKPSRDICQRGTSLTIQCQVDSQVTMMFWYRQQPGQSLTLIATANQGSEATYESGFVIDKFPISRPNLTFSTLTVSNMSPEDSSIYLCSVEKGNGGGRGRGRTEAFFGQGTRLTVV.

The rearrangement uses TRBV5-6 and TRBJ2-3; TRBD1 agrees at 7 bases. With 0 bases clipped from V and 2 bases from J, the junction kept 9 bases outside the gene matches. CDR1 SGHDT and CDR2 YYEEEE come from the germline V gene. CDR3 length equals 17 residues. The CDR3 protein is CASSLGGRGLYTDTQYF. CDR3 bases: TGTGCCAGCAGCTTGGGGGGCAGGGGGTTATACACAGATACGCAGTATTTT.

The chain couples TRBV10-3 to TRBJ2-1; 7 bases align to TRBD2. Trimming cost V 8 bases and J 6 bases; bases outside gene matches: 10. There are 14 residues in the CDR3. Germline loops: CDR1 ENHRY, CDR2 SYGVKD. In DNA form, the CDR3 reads TGTGCCATCCGGGCGGGGGAGATCGGCAATGAGCAGTTCTTC. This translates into CAIRAGEIGNEQFF.